This TCR beta chain was observed in a study of blood T cells in healthy people across ages. Study-wide results and caveats: Diversity estimated from one million T cells was considered an underestimate.

Through a sample-barcoded 5' primer and a J-beta primer mix, a second PCR was run for 7 to 11 cycles. Tags on each cDNA molecule came from a template-switch adaptor with 12 random nucleotides. MiXCR, applied by TCRdb to the 5' RACE reads, yields one record per CDR3 protein. This sample yields fewer than 700,000 distinct CDR3 sequences, of which under 55% are seen a single time; roughly 25% belongs to the top ten. Per germline, CDR1 MNHNY and CDR2 SVGAGI (reference sequence). The CDR3 extends over 13 amino acids. V lost 4 bases to trimming and J lost 8 bases, with 9 bases between them. This clonotype was counted at least ten times. The antigen remains undetermined.

The TCR sequence derives from a man older than 75 in good health. Sequenced: blood. V usage is TRBV6-6 and J usage is TRBJ1-6, with D unresolved. The CDR3 bases are TGTGCCAGCAGTTCCCGAATCGATTCACCCCTCCACTTT. This sequence encodes CASSSRIDSPLHF.